These 24 T cell receptor beta chains share one sample of origin, sequenced in a study of cytomegalovirus exposure and HLA in healthy donors. The repertoire was sequenced with immunoSEQ multiplex PCR; TCRdb's copy has only in-frame clones and lacks some. The profile shows 100,000 to 130,000 clones, approximately 85% of them singletons. The sample was PBMCs. These receptors were collected from a woman between 18 and 29 years old in good health and CMV-seronegative.

The chain combines TRBV30 with TRBJ2-3; TRBD2 agrees at 11 bases. V shed 0 bases, J shed 2 bases, and the junction held 19 bases outside the gene matches. CDR1 and CDR2 (germline): GTSNPN, SVGIG (reference sequence). The CDR3 is made up of 21 amino acids. CDR3 bases: TGTGCCTGGAGTGTAGAATACGTGTTAGCGGGGGGGCAGGTCGACACAGATACGCAGTATTTT. Translated, it gives CAWSVEYVLAGGQVDTDTQYF.

The V gene is TRBV21-1, the J gene TRBJ1-1; the table's TRBD1 call for D was not verified on the DNA. TRBV21-1 is a pseudogene. This CDR3 is built from 14 residues. The CDR3, as DNA: TGTGCCAGCAGCACCCAGACAGGGCGCACTGAAGCTTTCTTT. Translated: CASSTQTGRTEAFF.

This chain connects TRBV5-1 to TRBJ2-3; the D gene is possibly TRBD1 (6 bases). This CDR3 has 14 amino acids. The V end was cut by 3 bases, the J end by 2 bases, with 10 bases between. The V gene's germline CDR1 is SGHRS and CDR2 YFSETQ. CDR3 loop: CASSSGQITDTQYF. The CDR3 coding sequence is TGCGCCAGCAGCTCCGGACAGATCACAGATACGCAGTATTTT.

The chain has TRBV4-1 and TRBJ1-3; 11 positions agree with TRBD1. Germline CDR1 is MGHRA and CDR2 is YSYEKL. With V trimmed by 3 bases and J by 4 bases, 8 bases remained unmatched. CDR3 length: 17 residues. CDR3 bases: TGCGCCAGCAGCCATATCGGACAGGGGGCGAGGGGAAACACCATATATTTT. Amino acids: CASSHIGQGARGNTIYF.

There are a few counts of this clone. The rearrangement uses TRBV27 and TRBJ2-7; 8 nucleotides align to TRBD1. V shed 5 bases, J shed 3 bases, and the junction held 6 bases outside the gene matches. CDR1 and CDR2 (germline): MNHEY, SMNVEV (reference sequence). This CDR3 is built from 14 residues. The CDR3 region has the DNA TGTGCCAGCAGTCACAGGACAGGGCACTACGAGCAGTACTTC. It is translated as CASSHRTGHYEQYF.

V and J are TRBV2 and TRBJ1-2; D gene uncertain. Deletions cut 3 bases from V and 2 bases from J, with 7 bases between. The CDR3 spans 13 residues. Germline V CDR1 and CDR2: SNHLY, FYNNEI. The CDR3 loop is CASSERRNYGYTF. CDR3 DNA sequence: TGTGCCAGCAGTGAGCGGCGGAACTATGGCTACACCTTC.

The V call is TRBV6-1, the J call TRBJ1-2, with 8 bases fitting TRBD1. This CDR3 spans 16 amino acids. J lost 0 bases, V lost 1 base, and 4 bases had no gene match. Germline assignment: CDR1 MNHNS and CDR2 SASEGT. This CDR3 reads CASSEVIQGANYGYTF. CDR3 nucleotide sequence: TGTGCCAGCAGTGAAGTTATACAGGGGGCTAACTATGGCTACACCTTC.

The rearrangement links TRBV2 to TRBJ2-1; 12 positions match TRBD2. Germline V lookup: CDR1 SNHLY, CDR2 FYNNEI. J was trimmed by 8 bases and V by 9 bases; bases with no gene match: 11. The CDR3 totals 15 residues. The DNA for the CDR3 is TGTGCCAGTATACCTCTAGCGGGGGGGGACTATGAGCAGTTCTTC. Encoded protein: CASIPLAGGDYEQFF.

The rearrangement joins TRBV6-1 to TRBJ2-3; TRBD1 aligns across 7 bases. Germline CDR1 MNHNS, CDR2 SASEGT. The junction had 6 bases not matched to a gene; V was cut back by 6 bases and J by 0 bases. The CDR3 is 15 residues long. The CDR3 sequence: CASSLPTGSTDTQYF. The CDR3 DNA sequence: TGTGCCAGCAGCCTCCCGACAGGGAGCACAGATACGCAGTATTTT.

The J gene is TRBJ2-7, the V gene TRBV4-1, with 8 bases lining up with TRBD1. CDR1 MGHRA and CDR2 YSYEKL come from the germline V gene. The CDR3 covers 14 residues. After removal of 5 bases from V and 4 bases from J, the junction contained 7 bases not matched to a gene. Here the CDR3 reads CASSFRTGRYEQYF. CDR3 nucleotide sequence: TGCGCCAGCAGCTTTCGGACAGGGCGGTACGAGCAGTACTTC.

The rearrangement uses TRBV20-1 and TRBJ2-1; unclear D gene. Germline V gene data show CDR1 as DFQATT and CDR2 as SNEGSKA (reference sequence). Deletions cut 2 bases from V and 10 bases from J, with 9 bases between. The CDR3 spans 11 residues. The CDR3 DNA reads TGCAGTGCTAGAAAAGTGACAGAGCAGTTCTTC. Translating it yields CSARKVTEQFF.

The chain combines TRBV19 with TRBJ1-6; 10 nucleotides match TRBD1. CDR1 LNHDA and CDR2 SQIVND come from the germline V gene (reference sequence). The V segment lost 6 bases and the J segment 7 bases; nucleotides outside the gene matches: 6. The CDR3 consists of 15 residues. CDR3 coding DNA: TGTGCCAGTAGCCGGGACAGGGGAGGGAATTCACCCCTCCACTTT. Amino acids: CASSRDRGGNSPLHF. The full variable domain, with the rest looked up from reference TRBV19 and TRBJ1-6, is DGGITQSPKYLFRKEGQNVTLSCEQNLNHDAMYWYRQDPGQGLRLIYYSQIVNDFQKGDIAEGYSVSREKKESFPLTVTSAQKNPTAFYLCASSRDRGGNSPLHFGNGTRLTVT.

The genes are TRBV2 and TRBJ1-3; D is unresolved. Trimming removed 6 bases from V and 2 bases from J, with 14 bases in between. The CDR3 totals 15 residues. Germline CDR1 reads SNHLY; CDR2 reads FYNNEI. The CDR3 spells CASRDSSAPGNTIYF. Here the CDR3 DNA reads TGTGCCAGCAGGGACTCCTCGGCTCCTGGAAACACCATATATTTT.

V and J are TRBV19 and TRBJ2-1; the D is unclear. CDR3 length: 14 residues. Trimming removed 3 bases from V and 6 bases from J, with 12 bases in between. CDR1 and CDR2 from the germline V gene are LNHDA and SQIVND (reference sequence). The CDR3 coding sequence is TGTGCCAGTAGTATGAGGCCGCGGATCAATGAGCAGTTCTTC. The encoded protein is CASSMRPRINEQFF.

J is TRBJ1-2 and V is TRBV29-1; TRBD1 aligns across 7 bases. CDR3 length equals 14 residues. Germline V gives CDR1 SQVTM, CDR2 ANQGSEA. The trim removed 4 bases at V and 4 bases at J, leaving 9 bases unmatched. The CDR3 reads CSVVGGPTFYGYTF. In DNA form, the CDR3 reads TGCAGCGTTGTAGGGGGCCCGACTTTCTATGGCTACACCTTC.

This chain connects TRBV7-3 to TRBJ2-7, with 7 nucleotides matching TRBD2. CDR1 and CDR2 from the germline V gene are SGHTA and FQGTGA. The CDR3 contains 15 residues. The junction had 9 bases not matched to a gene; V was cut back by 5 bases and J by 2 bases. The DNA for the CDR3 is TGTGCCAGCAGCCCTTATGCTAGCGGAGCCTACGAGCAGTACTTC. This gives the protein CASSPYASGAYEQYF.

This chain connects TRBV25-1 to TRBJ1-1; tentatively, D is TRBD1 (5 bases). The CDR3 is 13 amino acids. The V gene's germline CDR1 is MGHDK and CDR2 SYGVNS. The V end was cut by 5 bases, the J end by 1 base, with 8 bases between. CDR3 in amino acids: CASSWGENTEAFF. In DNA form, the CDR3 reads TGTGCCAGCAGTTGGGGGGAGAACACTGAAGCTTTCTTT. Full variable domain (outside the CDR3, taken from reference TRBV25-1 and TRBJ1-1): EADIYQTPRYLVIGTGKKITLECSQTMGHDKMYWYQQDPGMELHLIHYSYGVNSTEKGDLSSESTVSRIRTEHFPLTLESARPSHTSQYLCASSWGENTEAFFGQGTRLTVV.

The chain uses TRBV7-8 and TRBJ1-2, with 10 bases that match TRBD1. Germline loops: CDR1 SGHVS, CDR2 FQNEAQ. The CDR3 totals 20 residues. Unmatched junction bases numbered 18, after V lost 0 bases and J lost 5 bases. CDR3 nucleotides: TGTGCCAGCAGCTTAGCCCGGGGGGTTGGGACAGGGGTTGGCGAATATGGCTACACCTTC. As protein: CASSLARGVGTGVGEYGYTF.

A few counts support this clone. The V and J genes are TRBV30 and TRBJ1-5; D remains unclear. Trimming stripped 3 bases from V and 4 bases from J, with 22 bases between. Germline values: CDR1 GTSNPN, CDR2 SVGIG (reference sequence). The CDR3 is 17 amino acids. CDR3 sequence reads: CAWSKSRYNFGNQPQHF. Here the CDR3 DNA reads TGTGCCTGGAGCAAGAGTAGATACAATTTCGGGAATCAGCCCCAGCATTTT.

In this sample, this clone turned up a few times. The chain has TRBV2 and TRBJ2-3; 9 bases are a match to TRBD2. Trimming took 7 bases from V and 4 from J; bases not matched to a gene: 6. The CDR3 extends over 14 amino acids. CDR1 and CDR2 from the germline V gene are SNHLY and FYNNEI. The CDR3 here is CASTSGGTPDTQYF. In nucleotides, the CDR3 is TGTGCCAGCACGAGCGGGGGGACCCCAGATACGCAGTATTTT.

This sequence joins TRBV30 and TRBJ1-6; D is unresolved. The CDR3 is 12 amino acids. CDR1 GTSNPN and CDR2 SVGIG come from the germline V gene (reference sequence). The CDR3: CALSSYNSPLHF. CDR3 sequence (DNA): TGTGCTTTGAGCTCCTATAATTCACCCCTCCACTTT.

The V and J genes are TRBV9 and TRBJ2-3; D not certain. Germline V gene sequence: CDR1 SGDLS, CDR2 YYNGEE. The CDR3 has 14 residues. The germline V and J ends were trimmed by 0 bases and 2 bases, with 7 bases remaining between them. The CDR3 region is CASSVAGVTDTQYF. In nucleotides, the CDR3 is TGTGCCAGCAGCGTAGCAGGTGTCACAGATACGCAGTATTTT.

This chain uses TRBV10-3 with TRBJ2-3; the match to TRBD1 covers 10 bases. The CDR3 sequence is 15 residues long. Germline CDR1 is ENHRY and CDR2 is SYGVKD. V trimming: 4 bases; J trimming: 3 bases; junction bases outside the gene matches: 4. CDR3 in DNA: TGTGCCATCAGTGTGGACAGGGGGGGGACAGATACGCAGTATTTT. It translates to CAISVDRGGTDTQYF.

The chain links TRBV27 to TRBJ2-3, with 7 bases fitting TRBD1. This CDR3 has 16 residues. V lost 5 bases, J lost 6 bases, and 14 bases stayed unmatched. Germline V gene lookup returns CDR1 MNHEY and CDR2 SMNVEV (reference sequence). CDR3 nucleotide sequence: TGTGCCAGCAGTCTAAACAGGGGTCCCAGTTATGATACGCAGTATTTT. This codes for CASSLNRGPSYDTQYF.